The 23 T cell receptor beta chains in this list originate from one sample, sequenced in a study of T cell changes during pregnancy in multiple sclerosis. Data came from immunoSEQ multiplex PCR; TCRdb stores just in-frame clones and leaves some out. This table has tens of thousands of clones, 89% appearing once. Sequencing was performed on CD8+ T cells from peripheral blood mononuclear cells, taken in the third trimester of pregnancy. The receptors stem from a female donor with multiple sclerosis, enrolled in a pregnancy study.

The rearrangement links TRBV5-4 to TRBJ2-7; D gene unclear. The germline V gene has CDR1 SGHNT and CDR2 YYREEE (reference sequence). V lost 4 bases and J lost 6, with 11 bases in between. CDR3 length: 12 residues. The CDR3 here is CASSQDNGEQYF. The CDR3 DNA is TGTGCCAGCAGCCAAGACAACGGCGAGCAGTACTTC.

The chain joins TRBV11-3 to TRBJ2-1, with 11 bases lining up with TRBD1. This CDR3 comprises 16 residues. V was clipped by 0 bases and J by 3 bases; unmatched bases: 1. Per germline, CDR1 SGHNT and CDR2 YENEEA. The CDR3: CASSLEGQGVYNEQFF. DNA for the CDR3: TGTGCCAGCAGCTTAGAGGGACAGGGGGTCTACAATGAGCAGTTCTTC.

A single count supports this clone. V gene TRBV25-1 combines with J gene TRBJ1-1, with a possible D match to TRBD1 (5 bases). This CDR3 spans 11 amino acids. V shed 6 bases and J shed 4 bases, with 6 bases lying between them. Germline loops: CDR1 MGHDK, CDR2 SYGVNS. The CDR3 reads CASSQGTEAFF. The DNA for the CDR3 is TGTGCCAGCAGCCAGGGCACTGAAGCTTTCTTT.

This sequence joins TRBV20-1 and TRBJ2-7; D gene ambiguous. CDR1 is DFQATT and CDR2 is SNEGSKA in the germline V gene (reference sequence). CDR3 size: 10 residues. Trimming took 6 bases from V and 7 from J, leaving 10 bases between them. The CDR3 DNA follows: TGCAGTGCCGGTCGTCGGGAGCAGTACTTC. Protein: CSAGRREQYF.

The V call is TRBV2, the J call TRBJ1-4; D gene ambiguous. V lost 5 bases, J lost 0 bases, and 10 bases lay in between. Germline V gives CDR1 SNHLY, CDR2 FYNNEI. The CDR3 has 15 residues. The CDR3 region has the DNA TGTGCCAGCAGTCCCGACTCAGCAACTAATGAAAAACTGTTTTTT. This translates into CASSPDSATNEKLFF.

The V gene is TRBV7-6, the J gene TRBJ2-1; no firm D call. The V gene's germline CDR1 is SGHVS and CDR2 FNYEAQ. V lost 4 bases to trimming and J lost 5 bases, with 3 bases between them. This CDR3 comprises 11 residues. CDR3 DNA: TGTGCCAGCAGCTCAGACAATGAGCAGTTCTTC. The encoded protein is CASSSDNEQFF.

V usage is TRBV19 and J usage is TRBJ2-7; 7 bases agree with TRBD1. The CDR3 consists of 13 residues. Germline CDR1 is LNHDA and CDR2 is SQIVND (reference sequence). V lost 3 bases to trimming and J lost 5 bases; unmatched junction nucleotides: 4. The chain's CDR3 is CASSMGTVHEQYF. CDR3 DNA: TGTGCCAGTAGTATGGGGACAGTCCACGAGCAGTACTTC. The whole variable domain, filled in from reference TRBV19 and TRBJ2-7, reads DGGITQSPKYLFRKEGQNVTLSCEQNLNHDAMYWYRQDPGQGLRLIYYSQIVNDFQKGDIAEGYSVSREKKESFPLTVTSAQKNPTAFYLCASSMGTVHEQYFGPGTRLTVT.

This clone was seen once. CDR3 region: CASRKKYRDNRSYEQYF. The CDR3 DNA reads TGTGCCAGCAGAAAAAAGTACCGGGACAATCGCTCCTACGAGCAGTACTTC. The gene calls are TRBV2 and TRBJ2-7; the D gene is possibly TRBD1 (6 bases). Germline CDR1 reads SNHLY; CDR2 reads FYNNEI. Trimming removed 6 bases from V and 0 bases from J, with 21 bases in between. The CDR3 extends over 17 amino acids.

The chain has TRBV7-8 and TRBJ1-1; 7 bases are shared with TRBD1. The CDR3 length is 14 residues. The V gene end was trimmed by 5 bases and the J gene end by 4 bases; junction bases not matched to a gene: 7. Germline-derived CDR1 and CDR2 are SGHVS and FQNEAQ. The DNA for the CDR3 is TGTGCCAGCAGCGATCCCAGGGGGGCCACTGAAGCTTTCTTT. Translated: CASSDPRGATEAFF.

The CDR3, as DNA: TGTGCCAGCAGCTTAGGTGTCCTGTTCACAGATACGCAGTATTTT. It codes for CASSLGVLFTDTQYF. V is TRBV7-2 and J is TRBJ2-3; D unresolved. Germline loops: CDR1 SGHTA, CDR2 FQGNSA. The CDR3 runs to 15 residues. V shed 1 base and J shed 2 bases, with 10 bases lying between them.

This clone was counted a single time. The rearrangement joins TRBV19 to TRBJ1-4, with D perhaps TRBD1 (6 bases). The CDR3 consists of 15 residues. Germline V CDR1 and CDR2: LNHDA, SQIVND (reference sequence). Deletions cut 6 bases from V and 2 bases from J, with 13 bases between. CDR3 nucleotide sequence: TGTGCCAGTAGACTTAAGCAGGGGACTAATGAAAAACTGTTTTTT. Encoded protein: CASRLKQGTNEKLFF.

This sequence joins TRBV4-1 and TRBJ2-7; D possibly corresponds to TRBD2 (5 bases). Germline CDR1 and CDR2: MGHRA and YSYEKL. This CDR3 is 15 amino acids long. Trimming removed 3 bases at V and 2 bases at J, with 14 bases between. The CDR3 is CASSQTKLGAYEQYF. CDR3 bases: TGCGCCAGCAGCCAGACTAAACTTGGGGCCTACGAGCAGTACTTC.

The chain uses TRBV5-4 and TRBJ2-7; 11 bases map to TRBD1. V lost 4 bases, J lost 3 bases, and 3 bases stayed unmatched. CDR3 size: 14 residues. Germline CDR1 SGHNT, CDR2 YYREEE (reference sequence). The CDR3 DNA sequence: TGTGCCAGCAGCCTGGGGACAGGGGGCTACGAGCAGTACTTC. As protein: CASSLGTGGYEQYF.

CDR3 in amino acids: CASSLARVGEETQYF. The CDR3 DNA sequence: TGTGCCAGCAGCTTAGCCAGGGTAGGAGAAGAGACCCAGTACTTC. The chain uses TRBV7-2 and TRBJ2-5, with D possibly TRBD1 on 5 matching bases. The V gene lost 0 bases and the J gene lost 3 bases, with 11 bases spanning the gap. CDR1 and CDR2 from the germline V gene are SGHTA and FQGNSA. The CDR3 runs to 15 residues.

This clone was recorded once. This chain links TRBV5-1 with TRBJ1-1, with 10 bases identical to TRBD1. The V gene end was trimmed by 4 bases and the J gene end by 2 bases; junction bases not matched to a gene: 5. This CDR3 has 15 residues. Germline V gives CDR1 SGHRS, CDR2 YFSETQ. The CDR3 bases are TGCGCCAGCAGCCGCCGGGACAGGGGAAACACTGAAGCTTTCTTT. Translated, it gives CASSRRDRGNTEAFF.

The chain couples TRBV7-9 to TRBJ1-4; D is uncertain. The CDR3 runs 11 residues. Trimming stripped 3 bases from V and 8 bases from J, with 4 bases between. Germline V lookup: CDR1 SEHNR, CDR2 FQNEAQ (reference sequence). In DNA, the CDR3 is TGTGCCAGCAGCTTGTCGGAAAAACTGTTTTTT. Amino acid sequence: CASSLSEKLFF.

The chain employs TRBV4-3 and TRBJ1-4, with D unresolved. Germline V gives CDR1 LGHNA, CDR2 YSLEER. The CDR3 sequence is 16 residues long. Deletions cut 1 base from V and 1 base from J, with 10 bases between. The CDR3 bases are TGCGCCAGCAGCCAAGGCCGGCGCGGAACTAATGAAAAACTGTTTTTT. Translating it yields CASSQGRRGTNEKLFF.

This clone was counted only a few times. This chain uses TRBV19 with TRBJ1-1; 7 bases match TRBD1. The V segment lost 4 bases and the J segment 4 bases; nucleotides outside the gene matches: 9. CDR1 LNHDA and CDR2 SQIVND come from the germline V gene (reference sequence). This CDR3 is 15 amino acids long. CDR3 nucleotide sequence: TGTGCCAGTAGTACACACGAGACAGGGTCCACTGAAGCTTTCTTT. The encoded protein is CASSTHETGSTEAFF. The full variable domain, in which reference TRBV19 and TRBJ1-1 provide the parts outside the CDR3, is DGGITQSPKYLFRKEGQNVTLSCEQNLNHDAMYWYRQDPGQGLRLIYYSQIVNDFQKGDIAEGYSVSREKKESFPLTVTSAQKNPTAFYLCASSTHETGSTEAFFGQGTRLTVV.

V is TRBV5-1 and J is TRBJ1-2, with 7 bases fitting TRBD1. Per germline, CDR1 SGHRS and CDR2 YFSETQ. The CDR3 is 14 residues long. Trimming cost V 4 bases and J 7 bases; bases outside gene matches: 10. Written as DNA, the CDR3 is TGCGCCAGCAGCCCGGGACAGTTTAGAAGTGGCTACACCTTC. Protein: CASSPGQFRSGYTF.

The rearrangement uses TRBV6-5 and TRBJ1-2, with 7 bases lining up with TRBD1. Germline CDR1 MNHEY, CDR2 SVGAGI. This CDR3 spans 15 amino acids. The V gene end was trimmed by 0 bases and the J gene end by 4 bases; junction bases not matched to a gene: 5. CDR3 nucleotide sequence: TGTGCCAGCAGTTACTCTAAGACAGGGAGCTATGGCTACACCTTC. Its protein product is CASSYSKTGSYGYTF.

The CDR3 loop reads CASSVDEGHAQETQYF. CDR3 coding DNA: TGTGCCAGCAGCGTAGACGAGGGACACGCTCAAGAGACCCAGTACTTC. The rearrangement joins TRBV9 to TRBJ2-5; D may be TRBD1 (6 bases). This CDR3 region has 16 residues. Per germline, CDR1 SGDLS and CDR2 YYNGEE. V lost 0 bases to trimming and J lost 2 bases, with 14 bases between them.

This clone came up many times. The V gene is TRBV30, the J gene TRBJ2-2; TRBD1 agrees at 9 bases. There are 17 residues in the CDR3. Germline-derived CDR1 and CDR2 are GTSNPN and SVGIG (reference sequence). J lost 0 bases, V lost 3 bases, and 8 bases had no gene match. CDR3: CAWSHFTGGSNTGELFF. The CDR3 DNA follows: TGTGCCTGGAGCCATTTTACAGGGGGCTCGAACACCGGGGAGCTGTTTTTT.

J is TRBJ2-2 and V is TRBV9, with 11 bases that match TRBD1. Germline CDR1 SGDLS, CDR2 YYNGEE. The V gene end was trimmed by 5 bases and the J gene end by 5 bases; junction bases not matched to a gene: 5. The CDR3 consists of 15 residues. The CDR3 loop reads CASSHRDRGTGELFF. The CDR3 DNA follows: TGTGCCAGCAGTCATAGGGACAGGGGGACCGGGGAGCTGTTTTTT. The whole variable domain, filled in from reference TRBV9 and TRBJ2-2, reads DSGVTQTPKHLITATGQRVTLRCSPRSGDLSVYWYQQSLDQGLQFLIQYYNGEERAKGNILERFSAQQFPDLHSELNLSSLELGDSALYFCASSHRDRGTGELFFGEGSRLTVL.